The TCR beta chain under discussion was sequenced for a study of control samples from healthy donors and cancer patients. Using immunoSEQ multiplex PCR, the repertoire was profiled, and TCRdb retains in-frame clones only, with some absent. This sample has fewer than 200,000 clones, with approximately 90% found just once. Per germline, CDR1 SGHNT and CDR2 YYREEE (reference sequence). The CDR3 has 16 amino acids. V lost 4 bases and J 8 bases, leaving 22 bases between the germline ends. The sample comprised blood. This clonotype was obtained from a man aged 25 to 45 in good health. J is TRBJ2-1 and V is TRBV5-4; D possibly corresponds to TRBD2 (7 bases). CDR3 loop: CASSLGRGGERHEQFF. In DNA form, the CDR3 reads TGTGCCAGCAGCCTCGGCCGAGGGGGGGAGAGACATGAGCAGTTCTTC.